The text below deals with one T cell receptor (beta chain). Its antigen remains unidentified. This record belongs to a study of post-analysis software for immune sequencing data. Study-level background: Several disease courses (relapsing-remitting, secondary progressive and progressive-relapsing) of multiple sclerosis were included.

The CDR3 contains 14 residues. Trimming removed 7 bases at V and 1 base at J, with 11 bases between. Germline assignment: CDR1 WSHSY and CDR2 SAAADI. The study, taken as a whole, reports: Diversity measured as normalized Chao1 was significantly lower in multiple sclerosis patients than in controls. There were a few TRBV segments more frequent in patients than controls, and TRBV5-6, TRBV5-1 and TRBV20-1 were among them. Co-batched samples clustered tightly together by F measure.

Sequencing libraries made from TCR beta cDNA carried unique molecular identifiers. T cells numbering about 0.85 to 10 million yielded some 500,000 cDNA molecules. TCRdb passed the PCR reads through MiXCR, listing each CDR3 protein once. The table records 250,000 to 300,000 distinct CDR3 sequences, 35% to 40% of them present only once. The TCR originated in a girl aged 5-17 years with multiple sclerosis. The sequenced sample was blood. The rearrangement uses TRBV10-2 and TRBJ2-1; D may match TRBD1 or TRBD2 (5 bases each). The CDR3 DNA reads TGCGCCAGCAATGGCAGGGAGTCCTACAATGAGCAGTTCTTC. This gives the protein CASNGRESYNEQFF.